Below, one T cell receptor beta chain is given with its context. Its antigen is not identified. The entry originates in a study of radiotherapy plus CTLA-4 blockade in lung cancer. As for the study in general: Patients showed objective responses in about 20% of cases, and disease control was achieved by approximately 33%. Study-level points and caveats: Interferon-beta and early blood T cell clone dynamics reportedly predicted response best. Expansion of tumor-derived TCR clones was observed in blood after radiotherapy plus ipilimumab.

Germline CDR1 reads SEHNR; CDR2 reads FQNEAQ (reference sequence). Trimming took off 5 bases at V and 4 bases at J, with 23 bases between the two ends. The CDR3 runs to 17 residues. With ipilimumab providing CTLA-4 blockade, focal radiation was administered to patients who had chemo-refractory metastatic non-small-cell lung cancer. TCRdb's table, derived via immunoSEQ multiplex PCR, lists solely in-frame clones and lacks some. The sample lists roughly 100,000 clones; approximately 78% were seen once. This sequence originates from a human donor with non-small cell lung cancer who had a partial response to radiotherapy plus ipilimumab. The J gene is TRBJ2-5, the V gene TRBV7-9, with a weak D call TRBD2 (6 bases). The starting material was peripheral blood, obtained from a patient treated with radiotherapy plus ipilimumab. DNA of the CDR3: TGTGCCAGCAGCCCCAGCTGGACGGGAGCGAGGGCAGAGACCCAGTACTTC. Protein sequence: CASSPSWTGARAETQYF.